The 31 T cell receptor beta chains listed next were all sequenced from one sample in a study of PD-L1 blockade in urothelial cancer. Profiling relied on immunoSEQ multiplex PCR, and the TCRdb table lists in-frame clones only, not all of them. The sample comprises 45,000 to 50,000 clones, more than 70% of which are singletons, and 3.9% rests with the top ten. The sample consisted of PBMCs, taken around atezolizumab (anti-PD-L1) treatment. These receptors all stem from a man at least 80 years old with urothelial cancer.

This chain joins TRBV6-6 and TRBJ1-2; D gene unclear. Trimming removed 2 bases from V and 2 bases from J, with 6 bases in between. Germline V gene data show CDR1 as MNHNY and CDR2 as SVGAGI (reference sequence). The CDR3 sequence is 13 residues long. CDR3 in amino acids: CASSYGGNYGYTF. The DNA of the CDR3 is TGTGCCAGCAGTTACGGCGGCAACTATGGCTACACCTTC.

The chain uses TRBV5-1 and TRBJ1-2; 7 bases map to TRBD1. This CDR3 is built from 14 residues. Germline-derived CDR1 and CDR2 are SGHRS and YFSETQ. J was trimmed by 6 bases and V by 1 base; bases with no gene match: 6. CDR3 residues: CASSLPGQPDGYTF. The CDR3 region has the DNA TGCGCCAGCAGCTTGCCGGGACAGCCGGATGGCTACACCTTC.

This clone appeared a few times. The chain uses TRBV5-6 and TRBJ2-7; TRBD1 matches at 10 bases. Germline V gene lookup returns CDR1 SGHDT and CDR2 YYEEEE. The ends lost 3 bases at V and 6 bases at J; junction bases unmatched: 6. This CDR3 is 14 amino acids long. CDR3 coding DNA: TGTGCCAGCAGCTGGCCGACAGGGGGCGTCGAGCAGTACTTC. Protein sequence: CASSWPTGGVEQYF.

The chain uses TRBV19 and TRBJ2-1; 14 nucleotides agree with TRBD2. This CDR3 comprises 17 residues. Looked up from germline, CDR1 is LNHDA and CDR2 is SQIVND (reference sequence). Trimming removed 5 bases from V and 2 bases from J; junction bases left unmatched: 5. CDR3 nucleotide sequence: TGTGCCAGTAGTCTGAGACTAGCGGGAGGGACCTACAATGAGCAGTTCTTC. This gives the protein CASSLRLAGGTYNEQFF.

The gene calls are TRBV5-1 and TRBJ2-3; D is uncertain. The germline V gene has CDR1 SGHRS and CDR2 YFSETQ. The CDR3 loop spans 16 amino acids. The V end lost 0 bases, the J end lost 0 bases, and 11 bases lay between the germline ends. CDR3 sequence reads: CASSLALPTSTDTQYF. The CDR3 coding sequence is TGCGCCAGCAGCTTGGCCCTTCCTACTAGCACAGATACGCAGTATTTT.

The chain combines TRBV5-4 with TRBJ2-7, with 8 positions matching TRBD2. This CDR3 region has 15 residues. The junction had 6 bases not matched to a gene; V was cut back by 4 bases and J by 0 bases. Germline lookup yields CDR1 SGHNT and CDR2 YYREEE (reference sequence). CDR3 sequence (DNA): TGTGCCAGCAGCGCTAGCGGGCGGAGCTCCTACGAGCAGTACTTC. Encoded protein: CASSASGRSSYEQYF.

This clone showed up just a few times. This chain uses TRBV11-2 with TRBJ2-3, with D unresolved. This CDR3 has 14 amino acids. V lost 2 bases to trimming and J lost 0 bases, with 6 bases between them. In germline, CDR1 is SGHAT, CDR2 FQNNGV. DNA of the CDR3: TGTGCCAGCAGCTTAACTCGTAGCACAGATACGCAGTATTTT. Translated: CASSLTRSTDTQYF.

This clone was observed once. The V gene is TRBV27, the J gene TRBJ2-7; 7 bases agree with TRBD1. This CDR3 contains 15 residues. The V gene's germline CDR1 is MNHEY and CDR2 SMNVEV (reference sequence). Trimming removed 4 bases from V and 2 bases from J; junction bases left unmatched: 8. CDR3 bases: TGTGCCAGCAGTTACACGGGACAGCGACCCTACGAGCAGTACTTC. Its protein is CASSYTGQRPYEQYF.

The chain employs TRBV7-2 and TRBJ2-1; 7 bases agree with TRBD2. This CDR3 has 14 amino acids. The ends lost 5 bases at V and 6 bases at J; junction bases unmatched: 7. CDR1 is SGHTA, CDR2 FQGNSA, per germline. In DNA, the CDR3 is TGTGCCAGCAGCCGCCGGGACTACTTCAATGAGCAGTTCTTC. It codes for CASSRRDYFNEQFF.

The chain combines TRBV18 with TRBJ2-7; 7 bases are shared with TRBD2. V shed 6 bases, J shed 3 bases, and the junction held 8 bases outside the gene matches. The CDR3 extends over 14 amino acids. In germline, CDR1 is KGHSH, CDR2 LQKENI. The CDR3 loop is CASSPQSGNYEQYF. The CDR3 DNA is TGTGCCAGCTCCCCCCAAAGCGGGAACTACGAGCAGTACTTC.

V is TRBV5-6 and J is TRBJ2-1; unclear D gene. V was clipped by 6 bases and J by 0 bases, with 22 bases between them. The length of the CDR3 is 18 residues. CDR1 and CDR2 (germline): SGHDT, YYEEEE. The CDR3 DNA follows: TGTGCCAGCAACTCTTTTACAGACCCGTCGCTCTCCTACAATGAGCAGTTCTTC. It specifies CASNSFTDPSLSYNEQFF. Drawing the rest from reference TRBV5-6 and TRBJ2-1, the complete variable domain is DAGVTQSPTHLIKTRGQQVTLRCSPKSGHDTVSWYQQALGQGPQFIFQYYEEEERQRGNFPDRFSGHQFPNYSSELNVNALLLGDSALYLCASNSFTDPSLSYNEQFFGPGTRLTVL.

The chain carries TRBV7-2 and TRBJ2-7; 8 nucleotides align to TRBD1. Germline V gene lookup returns CDR1 SGHTA and CDR2 FQGNSA. After removal of 5 bases from V and 2 bases from J, the junction contained 8 bases not matched to a gene. There are 15 residues in the CDR3. As DNA, the CDR3 is TGTGCCAGCAGCCCGAACAGGGGGAGCACCTACGAGCAGTACTTC. Translation gives CASSPNRGSTYEQYF.

This clone was recorded only once. The chain has TRBV6-1 and TRBJ2-7; 12 bases fit TRBD2. Germline trimming cut 3 bases from V and 9 bases from J; bases unmatched to any gene: 6. The CDR3 is made up of 14 amino acids. Germline values: CDR1 MNHNS, CDR2 SASEGT. Here the CDR3 DNA reads TGTGCCAGCAGTGAGGGGACTAGCGGGCCCCTGCAGTACTTC. This gives the protein CASSEGTSGPLQYF.

The chain carries TRBV5-1 and TRBJ1-1, with 7 nucleotides matching TRBD1. The CDR3 loop spans 12 amino acids. Trimming cost V 1 base and J 11 bases; bases outside gene matches: 5. Germline V gene lookup returns CDR1 SGHRS and CDR2 YFSETQ. The CDR3 here is CASSLRGGEAFF. CDR3 nucleotide sequence: TGCGCCAGCAGCTTGAGAGGGGGCGAGGCTTTCTTT.

Only a few counts were recorded for this clone. CDR3: CASSPGQGGRPQHF. For the CDR3, the DNA is TGTGCCAGCAGCCCCGGACAGGGAGGGAGGCCCCAGCATTTT. The gene calls are TRBV6-5 and TRBJ1-5; 8 nucleotides match TRBD1. Germline CDR1 MNHEY, CDR2 SVGAGI. Trimming at V came to 6 bases and at J to 9 bases, leaving 10 bases not matched to a gene. The CDR3 is made up of 14 amino acids.

The CDR3 region has the DNA TGTGCCAGCTCAGCCGCGTACCCCACTACCCCCAATACGCAGTATTTT. Translation gives CASSAAYPTTPNTQYF. This chain joins TRBV18 and TRBJ2-3; D gene uncertain. CDR1 is KGHSH and CDR2 is LQKENI in the germline V gene. The CDR3 consists of 16 residues. V was cut by 5 bases and J by 7 bases, with 22 bases left in between.

V and J are TRBV28 and TRBJ2-7; D gene uncertain. Trimming removed 8 bases from V and 3 bases from J, with 17 bases in between. The CDR3 loop spans 14 amino acids. Germline V gives CDR1 MDHEN, CDR2 SYDVKM. DNA for the CDR3: TGTGCCAGCGGAGAGGCTCCAACGAGCTACGAGCAGTACTTC. Translation: CASGEAPTSYEQYF.

This clone was picked up a small number of times. The gene calls are TRBV9 and TRBJ1-4; weak D call: TRBD1 (6 bases). Trimming pared 4 bases from V and 7 bases from J, leaving 17 bases between. The germline CDR1 and CDR2 sequences are SGDLS and YYNGEE. This CDR3 has 15 residues. The CDR3 sequence: CASSTRTVSGEKLFF. Here the CDR3 DNA reads TGTGCCAGCAGCACCCGGACAGTTTCGGGTGAAAAACTGTTTTTT.

The CDR3 is CASSQDVTGPDTQYF. DNA of the CDR3: TGCGCCAGCAGCCAAGATGTCACAGGGCCAGATACGCAGTATTTT. V gene TRBV4-3 combines with J gene TRBJ2-3; perhaps TRBD1 as D (6 bases). The V gene lost 0 bases and the J gene lost 4 bases, with 11 bases spanning the gap. This CDR3 region has 15 residues. The germline V gene encodes CDR1 LGHNA and CDR2 YSLEER.

The gene calls are TRBV11-2 and TRBJ2-3, with 10 positions matching TRBD2. CDR1 and CDR2 (germline): SGHAT, FQNNGV. The V segment lost 3 bases and the J segment 2 bases; nucleotides outside the gene matches: 5. This CDR3 has 16 amino acids. In DNA, the CDR3 is TGTGCCAGCAGCTTGCGGACTAGCGGACCCACAGATACGCAGTATTTT. This sequence encodes CASSLRTSGPTDTQYF.

The gene calls are TRBV5-3 and TRBJ2-7, with D possibly matching TRBD2 (5 bases). TRBV5-3 is an ORF; its function is uncertain. V lost 0 bases and J lost 2, with 12 bases in between. This CDR3 has 15 residues. The CDR3 loop is CARSLARLPTYEQYF. The CDR3 bases are TGTGCCAGAAGCTTGGCCCGACTACCTACCTACGAGCAGTACTTC.

The chain has TRBV4-1 and TRBJ2-1, with TRBD2 matching 8 bases. Germline values: CDR1 MGHRA, CDR2 YSYEKL. The V gene end was trimmed by 0 bases and the J gene end by 6 bases; junction bases not matched to a gene: 10. The CDR3 consists of 17 residues. CDR3 bases: TGCGCCAGCAGCCAAGACCCATTAGCGGGGAAGTTCAATGAGCAGTTCTTC. Its protein is CASSQDPLAGKFNEQFF.

The chain uses TRBV11-3 and TRBJ2-1; 8 nucleotides line up with TRBD2. Germline CDR1 is SGHNT and CDR2 is YENEEA. V lost 7 bases and J lost 0; bases outside the gene matches: 5. This CDR3 comprises 15 residues. The CDR3 DNA is TGTGCCAGCACCGGGGGGGGGAGCTCCTACAATGAGCAGTTCTTC. It encodes CASTGGGSSYNEQFF. Together with reference TRBV11-3 and TRBJ2-1, the CDR3 gives the full variable domain: EAGVVQSPRYKIIEKKQPVAFWCNPISGHNTLYWYLQNLGQGPELLIRYENEEAVDDSQLPKDRFSAERLKGVDSTLKIQPAELGDSAVYLCASTGGGSSYNEQFFGPGTRLTVL.

The rearrangement uses TRBV5-1 and TRBJ2-7; 7 bases map to TRBD2. Trimming at V came to 4 bases and at J to 5 bases, leaving 12 bases not matched to a gene. In germline, CDR1 is SGHRS, CDR2 YFSETQ. The CDR3 is made up of 15 amino acids. Here the CDR3 DNA reads TGCGCCAGCAGCCCCCAGAGCGGGACCTATAACGAGCAGTACTTC. Protein product: CASSPQSGTYNEQYF.

The chain has TRBV5-1 and TRBJ2-2, with 11 bases lining up with TRBD1. Trimming took 3 bases from V and 6 from J; bases not matched to a gene: 4. The CDR3 has 15 residues. Germline values: CDR1 SGHRS, CDR2 YFSETQ. For the CDR3, the DNA is TGCGCCAGCAGCTCGGACAGGGGGCAAGCCGGGGAGCTGTTTTTT. Amino acid sequence: CASSSDRGQAGELFF. The variable domain in full, completed from reference TRBV5-1 and TRBJ2-2, reads KAGVTQTPRYLIKTRGQQVTLSCSPISGHRSVSWYQQTPGQGLQFLFEYFSETQRNKGNFPGRFSGRQFSNSRSEMNVSTLELGDSALYLCASSSDRGQAGELFFGEGSRLTVL.

This clone was recorded a few times. The chain couples TRBV19 to TRBJ1-1, with D perhaps TRBD1 (5 bases). The CDR3 length is 14 residues. From germline, CDR1 is LNHDA and CDR2 SQIVND (reference sequence). V was cut by 3 bases and J by 5 bases, with 13 bases left in between. In DNA form, the CDR3 reads TGTGCCAGTAGTATGCAAGGGGATCTGACTGAAGCTTTCTTT. Translated, it gives CASSMQGDLTEAFF. Drawing the rest from reference TRBV19 and TRBJ1-1, the complete variable domain is DGGITQSPKYLFRKEGQNVTLSCEQNLNHDAMYWYRQDPGQGLRLIYYSQIVNDFQKGDIAEGYSVSREKKESFPLTVTSAQKNPTAFYLCASSMQGDLTEAFFGQGTRLTVV.

The chain combines TRBV2 with TRBJ1-5; D ambiguous. Germline lookup yields CDR1 SNHLY and CDR2 FYNNEI. Trimming pared 5 bases from V and 6 bases from J, leaving 8 bases between. The CDR3 covers 12 residues. The CDR3 protein is CASSKRGQPQHF. The CDR3 region has the DNA TGTGCCAGCAGTAAGCGGGGTCAGCCCCAGCATTTT. Drawing the rest from reference TRBV2 and TRBJ1-5, the complete variable domain is EPEVTQTPSHQVTQMGQEVILRCVPISNHLYFYWYRQILGQKVEFLVSFYNNEISEKSEIFDDQFSVERPDGSNFTLKIRSTKLEDSAMYFCASSKRGQPQHFGDGTRLSIL.

The chain links TRBV19 to TRBJ2-2; tentative D call: TRBD2 (6 bases). Germline V gives CDR1 LNHDA, CDR2 SQIVND (reference sequence). V was clipped by 11 bases and J by 0 bases, with 13 bases between them. CDR3 length: 14 residues. CDR3 sequence: CARGKQPNTGELFF. CDR3 sequence (DNA): TGTGCCCGGGGGAAGCAACCGAACACCGGGGAGCTGTTTTTT.

The chain joins TRBV25-1 to TRBJ1-4, with 8 bases aligning to TRBD1. The V gene end was trimmed by 7 bases and the J gene end by 8 bases; junction bases not matched to a gene: 6. Looked up from germline, CDR1 is MGHDK and CDR2 is SYGVNS. The CDR3 sequence is 13 residues long. The CDR3 here is CASMTGEAEKLFF. CDR3 nucleotides: TGTGCCAGCATGACAGGGGAGGCCGAAAAACTGTTTTTT.

The chain is built from TRBV7-2 and TRBJ2-5, with TRBD2 matching over 9 bases. The V segment lost 5 bases and the J segment 2 bases; nucleotides outside the gene matches: 6. Germline CDR1 reads SGHTA; CDR2 reads FQGNSA. The CDR3 loop spans 15 amino acids. The CDR3 protein is CASSHQAGGQETQYF. DNA for the CDR3: TGTGCCAGCAGCCACCAAGCGGGAGGACAAGAGACCCAGTACTTC.

This clone came up once. The J gene is TRBJ2-3, the V gene TRBV4-1, with D possibly TRBD2 on 5 matching bases. Germline CDR1 and CDR2: MGHRA and YSYEKL. CDR3 length equals 16 residues. V was trimmed by 0 bases and J by 0 bases, leaving 10 bases between them. The CDR3 here is CASSQDLGGSTDTQYF. In DNA form, the CDR3 reads TGCGCCAGCAGCCAAGATCTCGGAGGAAGCACAGATACGCAGTATTTT.